This passage covers 10 T cell receptor beta chains from one sample sequenced in a study of T cells after yellow fever vaccination. TCRdb re-called the 5' RACE reads with MiXCR, one entry per CDR3 protein. The sample gives approximately 69,000 distinct CDR3 sequences, approximately 6.2% of which show up once; 2.2% is in the top ten. The specimen comprised CD4+ T cells sorted from PBMCs, sampled approximately 16 days after the first yellow fever vaccination. These receptors were taken from a man in his late teens or twenties who received the YFV17D yellow fever vaccine.

This clonotype was recorded many times. The gene calls are TRBV4-3 and TRBJ1-2; a weak D match, TRBD1 (5 bases). The CDR3 runs to 16 residues. V dropped 0 bases and J dropped 8 bases, with 19 bases sitting between them. The germline V gene has CDR1 LGHNA and CDR2 YSLEER. CDR3 amino acids: CASSQELSMGPRGYTF. CDR3 bases: TGCGCCAGCAGCCAAGAGTTGTCAATGGGGCCGCGGGGCTACACCTTC.

This clonotype was observed at least ten times. This chain joins TRBV5-1 and TRBJ2-2; TRBD1 matches 12 bases. Trimming removed 0 bases from V and 4 bases from J; junction bases left unmatched: 16. CDR3 length: 21 residues. The V gene's germline CDR1 is SGHRS and CDR2 YFSETQ. CDR3 nucleotide sequence: TGCGCCAGCAGCTTGGATGGGACAGGGGGCCTATATGGTCCGACCACCGGGGAGCTGTTTTTT. Translated, it gives CASSLDGTGGLYGPTTGELFF.

This clonotype was seen repeatedly, ten times or more. This chain joins TRBV11-2 and TRBJ2-3; D is possibly TRBD2 (5 bases). The CDR3 loop spans 14 amino acids. Germline V gene lookup returns CDR1 SGHAT and CDR2 FQNNGV. V shed 4 bases and J shed 8 bases, with 16 bases lying between them. The CDR3 DNA sequence: TGTGCCAGCAGCTCACCCCGCGGCCGGGGTACGCAGTATTTT. This sequence encodes CASSSPRGRGTQYF.

This clonotype was counted many times. This chain joins TRBV10-3 and TRBJ2-1; D gene uncertain. Germline lookup yields CDR1 ENHRY and CDR2 SYGVKD. The V end lost 5 bases, the J end lost 6 bases, and 5 bases lay between the germline ends. This CDR3 spans 11 amino acids. CDR3 DNA sequence: TGTGCCATCAGTTCGGTCAATGAGCAGTTCTTC. As protein: CAISSVNEQFF.

This clonotype has ten or more counts. V usage is TRBV10-3 and J usage is TRBJ2-3; tentatively, D is TRBD1 or TRBD2 (6 bases each). V gave up 3 bases and J gave up 6 bases, with 13 bases separating them. The CDR3 has 14 residues. The germline gives CDR1 ENHRY, CDR2 SYGVKD. For the CDR3, the DNA is TGTGCCATCAGTGAAGGGGGGCTAAGCGATACGCAGTATTTT. Its translation: CAISEGGLSDTQYF.

Points on this clonotype: A much larger clone lies a single base off, so this may be a read error. V and J are TRBV7-2 and TRBJ2-3; no reliable D call. The CDR3 is made up of 12 amino acids. Germline loops: CDR1 SGHTA, CDR2 FQGNSA. CDR3 in amino acids: CDSSLRMDTQYF. CDR3 bases: TGTGACAGCAGCCTGAGGATGGATACGCAGTATTTT.

This clonotype was detected ten times or more. V is TRBV27 and J is TRBJ2-3, with TRBD1 matching over 7 bases. The CDR3 extends over 15 amino acids. After removal of 2 bases from V and 4 bases from J, the junction contained 6 bases not matched to a gene. Germline V gene sequence: CDR1 MNHEY, CDR2 SMNVEV (reference sequence). CDR3 bases: TGTGCCAGCAGTTTAAAGGGGGCCTGGGCAGATACGCAGTATTTT. Translating gives CASSLKGAWADTQYF.

At least ten counts were recorded for this clonotype. The rearrangement links TRBV4-2 to TRBJ1-1; D unclear. The V and J ends lost 3 bases and 0 bases respectively, with 8 bases between them. The CDR3 spans 14 residues. Germline V gives CDR1 LGHNA, CDR2 YNFKEQ. The DNA of the CDR3 is TGTGCCAGCAGCCAGGAACAGTTGAACACTGAAGCTTTCTTT. Protein sequence: CASSQEQLNTEAFF.

This clonotype was detected many times. The gene calls are TRBV23-1 and TRBJ2-5; D may be TRBD1 or TRBD2 (5 bases each). TRBV23-1 carries the ORF label, with uncertain function. This CDR3 comprises 11 residues. V was cut by 10 bases and J by 5 bases, with 11 bases left in between. CDR3 DNA sequence: TGCGCCACCCCCGGGGCCGAGACCCAGTACTTC. Its translation is CATPGAETQYF.

In regard to this clonotype: This may be a read error, as it is one base from a much larger clone. The rearrangement links TRBV5-8 to TRBJ2-3, with 7 bases identical to TRBD2. Trimming cost V 5 bases and J 3 bases; bases outside gene matches: 15. Germline CDR1 and CDR2: SGHTS and YDEGEE. This CDR3 has 17 amino acids. Written as DNA, the CDR3 is TGTGCCAGCAGGGACCGACTGGGGAGGGATGCGACAGATACGCAGTATTTT. Protein: CASRDRLGRDATDTQYF.